This T cell receptor (beta chain) was captured by sequencing in a study of spatial heterogeneity in lung cancer. The study's findings and limits: Blood showed ubiquitous tumor TCRs more often at resection than at routine follow-up.

Specified time point: sample taken at primary tumor resection. Without sorting, whole RNA was sequenced from tumor, nontumor lung or frozen PBMC. Every individual TCR cDNA molecule carried its own unique molecular identifier, which allowed correction of PCR and sequencing errors. TCRdb ran MiXCR on the 5' RACE reads and lists one entry per CDR3 protein. There are under 75,000 distinct CDR3 sequences in the sample; about 14% occur only once, and under 7.5% lies in the top ten. Germline CDR1 DFQATT, CDR2 SNEGSKA (reference sequence). J gave up 4 bases and V 0 bases, and 7 bases lay outside the gene matches. The CDR3 length is 15 residues. Many counts were recorded for this clonotype. The antigen remains undetermined.

The rearrangement uses TRBV20-1 and TRBJ1-1; TRBD1 matches at 8 bases. Material: PBMCs, obtained at surgery. This TCR came from a male donor with early-stage non-small cell lung cancer. The CDR3 region has the DNA TGCAGTGCTAGAGACAGGGGGCGAGGAAGCACTGAAGCTTTCTTT. Residues: CSARDRGRGSTEAFF.